This T cell receptor beta chain was observed in a study of CD8 T cells in Susac syndrome. With random hexamers, roughly 0.45 to 1 ug RNA was reverse transcribed. TCR beta CDR3 was amplified by immunoSEQ covering 54 Vbeta and 13 Jbeta. TCRdb analysed the immunoSEQ multiplex PCR reads with MiXCR anew, one entry per CDR3 protein. The table has 140,000 to 150,000 distinct CDR3 sequences, around 95% seen once. V was trimmed by 5 bases and J by 2 bases, leaving 13 bases between them. Germline V lookup: CDR1 MGHDK, CDR2 SYGVNS. The length of the CDR3 is 14 residues. Negative isolation yielded CD4+ and CD8+ T cells, and FACS enriched TEMRA cells.

The sequence was obtained from a human donor with Susac syndrome. Material: CD4+ T cells from PBMCs. The rearrangement joins TRBV25-1 to TRBJ2-7; D gene ambiguous. This CDR3 is CASSSSRAPYEQYF. In DNA, the CDR3 is TGTGCCAGCAGTTCCTCCCGGGCCCCCTACGAGCAGTACTTC.